Listed here is a single T cell receptor (beta chain). This sample is part of a study of blood T cell repertoires in COVID-19. Study processing details: How many nucleated cells were present was estimated from reference gene primer amplification. TCRdb's table, derived via immunoSEQ multiplex PCR, lists solely in-frame clones and lacks some. Clonal size and the V and J genes are those of that table, whereas D and trimming came from the DNA. The sample carries fewer than 200,000 clones, about nine tenths recorded once. This CDR3 is built from 14 residues. The germline V and J ends were trimmed by 5 bases and 3 bases, with 13 bases remaining between them. Germline CDR1 and CDR2: KGHSH and LQKENI.

The chain is built from TRBV18 and TRBJ2-5, with a weak D call TRBD2 (6 bases). The sequenced material came from peripheral blood. This receptor was identified in a young man with COVID-19, enrolled during active disease. The CDR3 here is CASSTDVAEETQYF. DNA of the CDR3: TGTGCCAGCTCAACCGACGTAGCGGAAGAGACCCAGTACTTC.